This TCR beta chain came from a study of blood T cell repertoires in COVID-19. Study at large: Spain, Italy and the United States supplied samples that represented acute and convalescent COVID-19. Sources were T cells, B-cell-depleted T cells, or PBMCs; the material itself was cDNA or gDNA.

The CDR3 contains 21 residues. Germline values: CDR1 LNHDA, CDR2 SQIVND (reference sequence). The ends lost 6 bases at V and 0 bases at J; junction bases unmatched: 17. The protocol was immunoSEQ multiplex PCR, while the TCRdb copy is restricted to in-frame clones and leaves out a portion. The sample lists 100,000 to 150,000 clones, 80% occurring once. This chain uses TRBV19 with TRBJ2-1; 13 nucleotides match TRBD2. This clonotype originated in a man in his fifties or sixties with active or convalescent COVID-19. Material for sequencing was peripheral blood. CDR3 sequence: CASSRLGTSGTPESSYNEQFF. Here the CDR3 DNA reads TGTGCCAGTAGCAGACTTGGGACTAGCGGGACACCCGAGAGCTCCTACAATGAGCAGTTCTTC.